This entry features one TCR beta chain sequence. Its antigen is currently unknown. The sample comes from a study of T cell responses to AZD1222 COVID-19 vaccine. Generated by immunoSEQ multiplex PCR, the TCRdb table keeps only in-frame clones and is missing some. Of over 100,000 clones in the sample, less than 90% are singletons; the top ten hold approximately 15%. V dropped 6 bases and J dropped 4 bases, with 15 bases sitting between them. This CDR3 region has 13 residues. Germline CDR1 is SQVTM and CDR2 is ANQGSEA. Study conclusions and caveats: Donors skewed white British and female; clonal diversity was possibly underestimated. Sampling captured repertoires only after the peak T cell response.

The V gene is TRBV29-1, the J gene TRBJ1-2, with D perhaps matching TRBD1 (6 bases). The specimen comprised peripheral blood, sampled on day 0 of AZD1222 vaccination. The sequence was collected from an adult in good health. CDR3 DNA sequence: TGCAGCGTAGGGGGAGGGAGTGGCTATGGCTACACCTTC. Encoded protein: CSVGGGSGYGYTF.